The 27 T cell receptor beta chains below all came from one sample that was sequenced in a study of naive and memory T cell subsets. Both TRBC1 and TRBC2 were covered by a beta constant-region primer of two equimolar oligonucleotides. Nested alpha and beta constant-region primers with the SP2 primer drove four PCR rounds on ligated cDNA. Each CDR3 protein gets one entry after TCRdb re-called the UMI-ligation and nested PCR reads with MiXCR. Among roughly 130,000 distinct CDR3 sequences listed, 30% to 45% were seen once. The sample was central memory CD4+ T cells from blood. These receptors were taken from a human donor in good health.

The rearrangement links TRBV11-2 to TRBJ2-1; D remains ambiguous. With 1 base removed from V and 9 bases from J, the gap between germline ends came to 7 bases. Germline CDR1 SGHAT, CDR2 FQNNGV. The CDR3 length is 12 residues. This chain's CDR3 is CASSLAVTEQFF. The CDR3 coding sequence is TGTGCCAGCAGCTTAGCGGTGACTGAGCAGTTCTTC.

This chain joins TRBV4-1 and TRBJ2-5, with a possible D match to TRBD1 (6 bases). The germline gives CDR1 MGHRA, CDR2 YSYEKL. The CDR3 is made up of 17 amino acids. V dropped 2 bases and J dropped 0 bases, with 16 bases sitting between them. The CDR3 coding sequence is TGCGCCAGCAGCCAATCGCCCGGCGGACAGTACCAAGAGACCCAGTACTTC. This gives the protein CASSQSPGGQYQETQYF.

This chain links TRBV12-5 with TRBJ2-7; D not certain. The germline CDR1 and CDR2 sequences are LGHNT and FRNRAP. CDR3 length: 16 amino acids. Trimming removed 2 bases at V and 2 bases at J, with 16 bases between. The CDR3 is CASGLTRTEVTYEQYF. In DNA form, the CDR3 reads TGTGCTAGTGGTTTGACTCGAACGGAAGTGACCTACGAGCAGTACTTC.

V gene TRBV4-1 combines with J gene TRBJ2-1, with D perhaps TRBD2 (6 bases). Deletions cut 0 bases from V and 5 bases from J, with 17 bases between. CDR1 MGHRA and CDR2 YSYEKL come from the germline V gene. The CDR3 covers 17 residues. CDR3 sequence reads: CASSQDIGGIGNNEQFF. CDR3 in DNA: TGCGCCAGCAGCCAAGATATCGGCGGGATAGGTAACAATGAGCAGTTCTTC.

The CDR3 nucleotides read TGTGCCAGCAGCCCAGTGGGGGTCCCGTACTACGAGCAGTACTTC. This encodes CASSPVGVPYYEQYF. The chain joins TRBV7-2 to TRBJ2-7, with D perhaps assigned TRBD1 or TRBD2 (5 bases each). V gave up 5 bases and J gave up 3 bases, with 17 bases separating them. Germline CDR1 SGHTA, CDR2 FQGNSA. The CDR3 length is 15 residues.

This clonotype came up a few times. J is TRBJ2-4 and V is TRBV4-1; D perhaps matches TRBD2 (6 bases). The CDR3 length is 15 residues. Trimming cost V 0 bases and J 6 bases, with 12 bases left between them. The V gene's germline CDR1 is MGHRA and CDR2 YSYEKL. In DNA form, the CDR3 reads TGCGCCAGCAGCCAAGAAGGGACTTCCCTAAACATTCAGTACTTC. Its protein is CASSQEGTSLNIQYF.

This clonotype has ten or more counts. This chain connects TRBV20-1 to TRBJ2-7; 9 bases fit TRBD1. The germline gives CDR1 DFQATT, CDR2 SNEGSKA (reference sequence). This CDR3 is built from 16 residues. V lost 1 base to trimming and J lost 3 bases; unmatched junction nucleotides: 10. The CDR3 region has the DNA TGCAGTGCTAGAGGACACCGGGACAGGGAGAACTACGAGCAGTACTTC. Residues: CSARGHRDRENYEQYF.

In its sample, this clonotype was seen a few times. The chain is built from TRBV11-2 and TRBJ1-5; D call uncertain. Germline CDR1 reads SGHAT; CDR2 reads FQNNGV. Trimming shortened V by 4 bases and J by 7 bases, and 11 bases separated the two germline ends. This CDR3 is built from 13 residues. The CDR3 here is CASSSSPRQPQHF. For the CDR3, the DNA is TGTGCCAGCAGCTCGTCGCCCAGACAGCCCCAGCATTTT. Together with reference TRBV11-2 and TRBJ1-5, the CDR3 gives the full variable domain: EAGVAQSPRYKIIEKRQSVAFWCNPISGHATLYWYQQILGQGPKLLIQFQNNGVVDDSQLPKDRFSAERLKGVDSTLKIQPAKLEDSAVYLCASSSSPRQPQHFGDGTRLSIL.

The chain couples TRBV5-1 to TRBJ1-4, with D hard to call. Germline V gene lookup returns CDR1 SGHRS and CDR2 YFSETQ. This CDR3 has 13 amino acids. V was shortened by 0 bases and J by 7 bases, with 7 bases between the two germline ends. Written as DNA, the CDR3 is TGCGCCAGCAGCTTGGGGGCCGGTGAAAAACTGTTTTTT. This codes for CASSLGAGEKLFF.

This clonotype occurred many times. The chain uses TRBV5-6 and TRBJ2-7, with D tentatively TRBD1 or TRBD2 (6 bases each). Trimming stripped 0 bases from V and 6 bases from J, with 10 bases between. The CDR3 covers 13 residues. Germline V gene sequence: CDR1 SGHDT, CDR2 YYEEEE. CDR3 bases: TGTGCCAGCAGCTTGGCCAGGGGAGGCGAGCAGTACTTC. Its translation: CASSLARGGEQYF.

This clonotype was seen a handful of times. The CDR3 region has the DNA TGTGCCAGCAGTCCAAGGACTAGCGGGAGTCTGTTCTTC. Translating gives CASSPRTSGSLFF. The J gene is TRBJ2-1, the V gene TRBV28; 13 bases agree with TRBD2. J lost 15 bases, V lost 5 bases, and 7 bases had no gene match. The CDR3 has 13 amino acids. CDR1 MDHEN and CDR2 SYDVKM come from the germline V gene.

This rearrangement joins TRBV18 to TRBJ1-1; maybe TRBD1 (5 bases). CDR1 is KGHSH, CDR2 LQKENI, per germline. The CDR3 covers 15 residues. Trimming took 4 bases from V and 0 from J, leaving 12 bases between them. DNA for the CDR3: TGTGCCAGCTCACAAACACAGGCTGTGAACACTGAAGCTTTCTTT. It encodes CASSQTQAVNTEAFF.

This clonotype was seen more than once but under ten times. This chain uses TRBV20-1 with TRBJ2-3; a weak D match, TRBD2 (5 bases). Looked up from germline, CDR1 is DFQATT and CDR2 is SNEGSKA (reference sequence). The CDR3 is 17 amino acids. V gave up 6 bases and J gave up 0 bases, with 22 bases separating them. CDR3 sequence (DNA): TGCAGTGCCACCGCCCCGTGGGAGCGAGGAAGCACAGATACGCAGTATTTT. Its protein is CSATAPWERGSTDTQYF.

This sequence joins TRBV27 and TRBJ2-2, with 8 bases that match TRBD1. Germline CDR1 and CDR2: MNHEY and SMNVEV (reference sequence). The trim removed 5 bases at V and 2 bases at J, leaving 10 bases unmatched. The CDR3 is 17 amino acids. In DNA, the CDR3 is TGTGCCAGCAGTCTAATTTGGACAGGGATTAACACCGGGGAGCTGTTTTTT. Its protein product is CASSLIWTGINTGELFF.

The chain joins TRBV5-1 to TRBJ2-5; tentatively, D is TRBD1 (5 bases). Trimming shortened V by 6 bases and J by 0 bases, and 12 bases separated the two germline ends. Germline CDR1 is SGHRS and CDR2 is YFSETQ. This CDR3 is 14 amino acids long. CDR3 residues: CASTERTNQETQYF. The CDR3 DNA reads TGCGCCAGCACCGAAAGGACAAACCAAGAGACCCAGTACTTC.

This chain links TRBV11-2 with TRBJ2-3, with D uncertain. Trimming removed 7 bases from V and 2 bases from J, with 13 bases in between. The V gene's germline CDR1 is SGHAT and CDR2 FQNNGV. The CDR3 loop spans 14 amino acids. The CDR3 sequence is CASTVGWDTDTQYF. The CDR3 DNA follows: TGTGCCAGCACCGTGGGTTGGGACACAGATACGCAGTATTTT.

This clonotype has just one count. The rearrangement uses TRBV14 and TRBJ1-3; no firm D call. The germline V and J ends were trimmed by 1 base and 4 bases, with 5 bases remaining between them. Germline CDR1 and CDR2: SGHDN and FVKESK. CDR3 length: 13 residues. DNA of the CDR3: TGTGCCAGCAGCCAAGTTCCAGGAAACACCATATATTTT. Its translation is CASSQVPGNTIYF.

Sample share makes this clonotype medium-sized (0.01 to 0.1%). The J gene is TRBJ2-1, the V gene TRBV29-1; 7 bases align to TRBD2. With 3 bases clipped from V and 8 bases from J, the junction kept 7 bases outside the gene matches. Germline assignment: CDR1 SQVTM and CDR2 ANQGSEA. The CDR3 runs to 13 residues. CDR3 DNA sequence: TGCAGCGTTGAGCAAGGACTAGTCGATGAGCAGTTCTTC. Protein sequence: CSVEQGLVDEQFF.

This clonotype was found a few times. V and J are TRBV6-6 and TRBJ2-5; the match to TRBD1 covers 9 bases. Trimming at V came to 6 bases and at J to 5 bases, leaving 7 bases not matched to a gene. Germline V lookup: CDR1 MNHNY, CDR2 SVGAGI (reference sequence). The CDR3 spans 14 residues. The CDR3 region is CASSPGTGRETQYF. CDR3 nucleotides: TGTGCCAGCAGCCCCGGGACAGGGCGGGAGACCCAGTACTTC.

The chain employs TRBV12-5 and TRBJ2-5, with 8 bases aligning to TRBD1. The CDR3 loop spans 13 amino acids. The V and J ends lost 6 bases and 4 bases, in that order; junction bases with no gene match: 4. CDR1 LGHNT and CDR2 FRNRAP come from the germline V gene. CDR3 nucleotide sequence: TGTGCTAGTGGCTCTGGACAGGGAGAGACCCAGTACTTC. Its translation: CASGSGQGETQYF.

To note about this clonotype: A much more abundant neighbour one base away suggests this may be a read error. J is TRBJ2-1 and V is TRBV9; D is possibly TRBD2 (6 bases). Germline V gene sequence: CDR1 SGDLS, CDR2 YYNGEE. The CDR3 is 16 residues long. This chain's CDR3 is CVSSVDPGTSGREQFF. In DNA, the CDR3 is TGTGTCAGCAGCGTAGACCCCGGGACTTCAGGTAGGGAGCAGTTCTTC.

CDR3 in amino acids: CATSRWGQTSYNEQFF. CDR3 DNA sequence: TGTGCCACCAGCAGGTGGGGACAGACCAGCTACAATGAGCAGTTCTTC. V and J are TRBV15 and TRBJ2-1; 7 bases are a match to TRBD1. J gave up 3 bases and V 3 bases, and 8 bases lay outside the gene matches. This CDR3 spans 16 amino acids. Germline values: CDR1 LNHNV, CDR2 YYDKDF (reference sequence).

The genes are TRBV6-2 or TRBV6-3 and TRBJ1-6; D unresolved. The germline V gene has CDR1 MNHEY and CDR2 SVGEGT. The V gene lost 8 bases and the J gene lost 8 bases, with 13 bases spanning the gap. CDR3 length: 13 amino acids. CDR3 bases: TGTGCCAGCGGTGACCGACGGGATTCACCCCTCCACTTT. It encodes CASGDRRDSPLHF.

The CDR3 DNA sequence: TGTGCCAGCAGATGGACAGGGGGTAACTATGGCTACACCTTC. Amino acids: CASRWTGGNYGYTF. This chain uses TRBV28 with TRBJ1-2; 10 bases agree with TRBD1. Germline V CDR1 and CDR2: MDHEN, SYDVKM. J gave up 1 base and V 6 bases, and 2 bases lay outside the gene matches. This CDR3 is built from 14 residues.

This clonotype showed up just a few times. V is TRBV30 and J is TRBJ2-3, with TRBD2 as a possible D gene (5 bases). Germline loops: CDR1 GTSNPN, CDR2 SVGIG (reference sequence). The CDR3 extends over 12 amino acids. Trimming stripped 3 bases from V and 8 bases from J, with 12 bases between. The CDR3 DNA sequence: TGTGCCTGGAGGCCTCTGGCGGGTACGCAGTATTTT. It yields the protein CAWRPLAGTQYF.

This clonotype was recorded at least ten times. J is TRBJ2-3 and V is TRBV29-1; D is undetermined. V was cut by 7 bases and J by 6 bases, with 17 bases left in between. Germline loops: CDR1 SQVTM, CDR2 ANQGSEA. This CDR3 spans 13 amino acids. The CDR3 DNA is TGCAGCGGTGGCGGAACGGCCCGGGATACGCAGTATTTT. It yields the protein CSGGGTARDTQYF.

The V call is TRBV7-8, the J call TRBJ2-3, with D maybe TRBD2 (6 bases). The CDR3 has 11 amino acids. The germline CDR1 and CDR2 sequences are SGHVS and FQNEAQ. The CDR3: CAGGSTDTQYF. The CDR3 DNA sequence: TGTGCGGGGGGTAGTACAGATACGCAGTATTTT.